One sample yielded the 5 T cell receptor beta chains listed below, sequenced in a study of T cells after yellow fever vaccination. MiXCR was run by TCRdb on the 5' RACE reads, yielding one entry per CDR3 protein. The sample holds 250,000 to 400,000 distinct CDR3 sequences, about 4% seen once. Sample: PBMCs, taken 5 days after the yellow fever booster vaccination. These receptors were collected from a man aged 18 to 29 who received the YFV17D yellow fever vaccine.

The chain joins TRBV13 to TRBJ2-5; possible D gene TRBD2, 5 bases. V lost 2 bases, J lost 5 bases, and 18 bases lay in between. Germline V CDR1 and CDR2: PRHDT, FYEKMQ (reference sequence). The CDR3 is made up of 16 amino acids. Written as DNA, the CDR3 is TGTGCCAGCAGCTTATCATCGTCGGGATTAGAGGAGACCCAGTACTTC. This encodes CASSLSSSGLEETQYF.

The chain employs TRBV4-3 and TRBJ1-2; 7 bases fit TRBD1. The CDR3 is 15 amino acids. Germline V CDR1 and CDR2: LGHNA, YSLEER. Losses at the gene ends were 1 base for V and 4 bases for J; bases not matched to a gene: 6. In nucleotides, the CDR3 is TGCGCCAGCAGCCAAGGGACAGGTTACGGCTATGGCTACACCTTC. It specifies CASSQGTGYGYGYTF.

This clonotype was recorded a few times. V and J are TRBV7-2 and TRBJ1-3, with a tentative D call TRBD1 (6 bases). With 5 bases removed from V and 4 bases from J, the gap between germline ends came to 18 bases. The CDR3 has 16 residues. Germline V lookup: CDR1 SGHTA, CDR2 FQGNSA. In nucleotides, the CDR3 is TGTGCCAGCAGCCCCCACAGTGGGGGGCAAGGAAACACCATATATTTT. Protein product: CASSPHSGGQGNTIYF. The whole variable domain, remainder taken from reference TRBV7-2 and TRBJ1-3, is GAGVSQSPSNKVTEKGKDVELRCDPISGHTALYWYRQSLGQGLEFLIYFQGNSAPDKSGLPSDRFSAERTGGSVSTLTIQRTQQEDSAVYLCASSPHSGGQGNTIYFGEGSWLTVV.

This clonotype was observed many times. The gene calls are TRBV28 and TRBJ1-2; tentative D call: TRBD1 (6 bases). V was pared by 3 bases and J by 4 bases, with 15 bases between. CDR1 and CDR2 (germline): MDHEN, SYDVKM. The CDR3 spans 15 residues. As DNA, the CDR3 is TGTGCCAGCAGTTTCACAGGGTCCGCGGGCTATGGCTACACCTTC. It codes for CASSFTGSAGYGYTF.

The chain uses TRBV24-1 and TRBJ2-3; possible D gene TRBD2, 5 bases. V was shortened by 5 bases and J by 4 bases, with 9 bases between the two germline ends. Germline values: CDR1 KGHDR, CDR2 SFDVKD. CDR3 length: 13 residues. CDR3 sequence reads: CATSVFGADTQYF. The CDR3 bases are TGTGCCACCAGTGTTTTCGGGGCAGATACGCAGTATTTT.